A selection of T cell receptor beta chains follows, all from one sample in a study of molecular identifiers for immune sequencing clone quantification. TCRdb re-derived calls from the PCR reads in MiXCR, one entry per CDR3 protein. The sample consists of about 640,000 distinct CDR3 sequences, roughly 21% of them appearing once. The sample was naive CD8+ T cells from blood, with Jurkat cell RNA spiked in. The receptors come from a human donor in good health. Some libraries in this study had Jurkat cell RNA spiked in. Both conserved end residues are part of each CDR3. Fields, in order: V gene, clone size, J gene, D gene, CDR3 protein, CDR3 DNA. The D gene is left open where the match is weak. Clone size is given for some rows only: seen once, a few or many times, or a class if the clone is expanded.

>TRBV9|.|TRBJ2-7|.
CASSENPGAYEQYF
TGTGCCAGCAGCGAGAACCCCGGGGCATACGAGCAGTACTTC
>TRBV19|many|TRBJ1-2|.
CASSIYGYTF
TGTGCCAGTAGTATCTATGGCTACACCTTC
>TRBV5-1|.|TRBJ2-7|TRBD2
CASSKSGGEPYEQYF
TGCGCCAGCAGCAAAAGCGGGGGGGAACCCTACGAGCAGTACTTC
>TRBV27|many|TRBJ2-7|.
CASSPTTIIQGRSYEQYF
TGTGCCAGCAGTCCGACCACAATTATACAGGGAAGATCCTACGAGCAGTACTTC
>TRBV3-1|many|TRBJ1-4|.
CASSRSTSEDEKLFF
TGTGCCAGCAGCCGATCAACCTCCGAGGACGAAAAACTGTTTTTT
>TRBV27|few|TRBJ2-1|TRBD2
CASSLISGGGNEQFF
TGTGCCAGCAGTTTAATTAGCGGGGGGGGGAATGAGCAGTTCTTC
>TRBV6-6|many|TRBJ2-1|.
CASSFVSSGDEQFF
TGTGCCAGCTCGTTCGTCAGCTCGGGGGATGAGCAGTTCTTC
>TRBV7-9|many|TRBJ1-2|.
CASSPPVYGYTF
TGTGCCAGCAGCCCCCCCGTCTATGGCTACACCTTC
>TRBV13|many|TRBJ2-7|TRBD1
CASSPKGQGAYEQYF
TGTGCCAGCAGCCCGAAAGGACAGGGGGCCTACGAGCAGTACTTC
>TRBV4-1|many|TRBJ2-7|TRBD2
CASSHVSAGGTYEQYF
TGCGCCAGCAGCCATGTTTCAGCGGGAGGAACCTACGAGCAGTACTTC
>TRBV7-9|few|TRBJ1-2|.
CASSEWTGENYGYTF
TGTGCCAGCAGCGAATGGACTGGGGAAAACTATGGCTACACCTTC
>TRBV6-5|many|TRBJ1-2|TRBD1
CASSQRGQSFNYGYTF
TGTGCCAGCAGTCAGCGGGGACAGAGCTTTAACTATGGCTACACCTTC
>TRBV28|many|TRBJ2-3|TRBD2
CASSFSASGPTDTQYF
TGTGCCAGCAGTTTTTCAGCTAGCGGGCCCACAGATACGCAGTATTTT
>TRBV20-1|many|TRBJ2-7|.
CSATILGGSSYEQYF
TGCAGTGCTACAATCCTGGGGGGAAGCTCCTACGAGCAGTACTTC
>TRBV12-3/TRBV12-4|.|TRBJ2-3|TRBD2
CASSLGRGGHPSGGTDTQYF
TGTGCCAGCAGTTTAGGCCGCGGGGGGCACCCCTCGGGGGGCACAGATACGCAGTATTTT
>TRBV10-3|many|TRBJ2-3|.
CAISEDTDTQYF
TGTGCCATCAGTGAAGATACGGATACGCAGTATTTT